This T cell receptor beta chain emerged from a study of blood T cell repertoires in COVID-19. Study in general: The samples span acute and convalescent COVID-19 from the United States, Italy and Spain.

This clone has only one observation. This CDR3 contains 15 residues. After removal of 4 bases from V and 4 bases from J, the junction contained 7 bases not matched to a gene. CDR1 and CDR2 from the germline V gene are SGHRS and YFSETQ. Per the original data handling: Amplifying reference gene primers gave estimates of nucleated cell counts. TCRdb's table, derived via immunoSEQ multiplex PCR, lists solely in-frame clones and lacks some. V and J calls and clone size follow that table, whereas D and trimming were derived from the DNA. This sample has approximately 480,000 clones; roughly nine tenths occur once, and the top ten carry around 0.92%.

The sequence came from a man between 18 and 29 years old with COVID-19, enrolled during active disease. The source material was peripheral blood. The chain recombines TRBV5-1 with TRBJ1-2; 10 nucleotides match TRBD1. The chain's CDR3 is CASSPFDRGPYGYTF. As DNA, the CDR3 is TGCGCCAGCAGCCCCTTCGACAGGGGGCCCTATGGCTACACCTTC.